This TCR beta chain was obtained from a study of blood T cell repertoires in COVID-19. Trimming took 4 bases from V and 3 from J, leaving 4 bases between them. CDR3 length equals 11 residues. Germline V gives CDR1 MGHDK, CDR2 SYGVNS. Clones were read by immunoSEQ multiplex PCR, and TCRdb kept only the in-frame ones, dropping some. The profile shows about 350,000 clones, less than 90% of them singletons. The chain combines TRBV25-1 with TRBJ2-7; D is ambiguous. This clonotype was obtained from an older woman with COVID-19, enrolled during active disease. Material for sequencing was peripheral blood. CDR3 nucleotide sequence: TGTGCCAGCAGTGCCCTCTACGAGCAGTACTTC. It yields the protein CASSALYEQYF.